The clone carrying this TCR beta chain came up a few times. Together with a sample-barcoded 5' primer, a J-beta primer mix was included in a second PCR lasting about 7 to 12 cycles. TCRdb called the 5' RACE reads again in MiXCR, with one record for every CDR3 protein. This sample yields about 1.5 million distinct CDR3 sequences, of which 40% to 50% are seen a single time; less than 8% belongs to the top ten. Germline loops: CDR1 LGHDT, CDR2 YNNKEL (reference sequence). V was cut by 1 base and J by 4 bases, with 16 bases left in between. CDR3 length equals 16 residues. The sample is drawn from a study of blood T cells in healthy people across ages.

The chain uses TRBV3-1 and TRBJ1-1; D not certain. The sequence was obtained from a woman under 30 in good health. The specimen sequenced was blood. CDR3 DNA sequence: TGTGCCAGCAGCCAAGGGTTCTCAATTCGGGGCACTGAAGCTTTCTTT. Its protein is CASSQGFSIRGTEAFF.